There are many counts of the clone carrying this T cell receptor beta chain. Its antigen is unknown. The length of the CDR3 is 14 residues. Per the germline V gene, CDR1 is SGHDT and CDR2 is YYEEEE. V dropped 2 bases and J dropped 6 bases, with 12 bases sitting between them. Quantitative 5'-RACE with molecular barcodes was used to make the TCR beta libraries. From the 5' RACE reads, TCRdb called clonotypes with MiXCR, one entry per CDR3 protein. This sample yields some 220,000 distinct CDR3 sequences, of which 7.3% are seen a single time; 14% belongs to the top ten. The data are from a study of CD8 T cells in ankylosing spondylitis. Whole-study results and caveats: Enrichment of disease-linked clones was reportedly significant in matched ankylosing spondylitis synovial fluid. Disease-linked clones, CD8+, were relatively rare in peripheral blood. For ankylosing spondylitis blood, a TCR beta motif of under 10 highly homologous variants appeared characteristic. Previous work reported some of these motif variants in the synovial fluid and blood of reactive arthritis.

Material: blood, either unsorted or a sorted T cell fraction (not recorded which). The TCR sequence derives from a male donor with ankylosing spondylitis. V is TRBV5-6 and J is TRBJ2-4; D is perhaps TRBD1 (5 bases). The CDR3 here is CASSFQGAGNIQYF. The CDR3 DNA follows: TGTGCCAGCAGCTTCCAAGGGGCTGGAAACATTCAGTACTTC.